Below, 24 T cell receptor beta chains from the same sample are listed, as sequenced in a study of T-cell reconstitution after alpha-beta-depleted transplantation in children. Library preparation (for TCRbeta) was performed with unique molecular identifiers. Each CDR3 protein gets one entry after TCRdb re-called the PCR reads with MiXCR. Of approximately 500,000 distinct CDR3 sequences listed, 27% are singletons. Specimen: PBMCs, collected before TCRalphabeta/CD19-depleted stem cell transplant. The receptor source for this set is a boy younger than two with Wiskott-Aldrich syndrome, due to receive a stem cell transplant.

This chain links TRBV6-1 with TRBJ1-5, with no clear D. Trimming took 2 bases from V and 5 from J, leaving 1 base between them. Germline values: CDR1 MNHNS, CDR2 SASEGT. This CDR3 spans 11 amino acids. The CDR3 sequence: CASSEYQPQHF. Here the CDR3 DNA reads TGTGCCAGCAGTGAATATCAGCCCCAGCATTTT.

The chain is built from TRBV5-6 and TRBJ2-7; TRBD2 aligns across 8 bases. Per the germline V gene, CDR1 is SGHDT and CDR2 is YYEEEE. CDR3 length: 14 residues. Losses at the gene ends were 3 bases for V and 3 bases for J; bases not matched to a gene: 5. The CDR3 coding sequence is TGTGCCAGCAGCTGGTCGACTAGCGACTACGAGCAGTACTTC. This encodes CASSWSTSDYEQYF.

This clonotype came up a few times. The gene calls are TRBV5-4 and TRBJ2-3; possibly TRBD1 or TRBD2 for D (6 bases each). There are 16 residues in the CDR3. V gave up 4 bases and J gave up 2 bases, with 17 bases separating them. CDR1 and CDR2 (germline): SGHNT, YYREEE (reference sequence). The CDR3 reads CASSLGGNGPTDTQYF. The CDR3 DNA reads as TGTGCCAGCAGCCTAGGGGGGAACGGGCCCACAGATACGCAGTATTTT. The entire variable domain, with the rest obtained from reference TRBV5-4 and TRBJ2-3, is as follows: ETGVTQSPTHLIKTRGQQVTLRCSSQSGHNTVSWYQQALGQGPQFIFQYYREEENGRGNFPPRFSGLQFPNYSSELNVNALELDDSALYLCASSLGGNGPTDTQYFGPGTRLTVL.

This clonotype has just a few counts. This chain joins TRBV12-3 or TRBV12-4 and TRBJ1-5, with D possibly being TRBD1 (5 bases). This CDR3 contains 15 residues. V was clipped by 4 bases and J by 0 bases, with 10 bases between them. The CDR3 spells CASSWGRASNQPQHF. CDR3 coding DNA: TGTGCCAGCAGTTGGGGGAGGGCTAGCAATCAGCCCCAGCATTTT.

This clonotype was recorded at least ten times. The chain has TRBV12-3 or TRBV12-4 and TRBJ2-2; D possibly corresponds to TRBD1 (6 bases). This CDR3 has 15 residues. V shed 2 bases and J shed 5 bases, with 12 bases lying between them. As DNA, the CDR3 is TGTGCCAGCAGTTTACTGGGGGCGGCAACCGGGGAGCTGTTTTTT. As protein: CASSLLGAATGELFF.

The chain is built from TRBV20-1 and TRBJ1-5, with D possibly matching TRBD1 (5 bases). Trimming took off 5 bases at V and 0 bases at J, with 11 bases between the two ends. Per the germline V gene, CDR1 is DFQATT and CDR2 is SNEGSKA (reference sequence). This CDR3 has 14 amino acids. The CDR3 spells CSAEGASSNQPQHF. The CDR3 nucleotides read TGCAGTGCTGAAGGGGCTTCTAGCAATCAGCCCCAGCATTTT.

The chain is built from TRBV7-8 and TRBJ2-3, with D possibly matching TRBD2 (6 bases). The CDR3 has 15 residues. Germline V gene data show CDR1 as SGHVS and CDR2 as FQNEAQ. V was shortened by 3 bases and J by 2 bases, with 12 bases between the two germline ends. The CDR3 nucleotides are TGTGCCAGCAGCTTCCCTGGACTACTCACAGATACGCAGTATTTT. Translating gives CASSFPGLLTDTQYF.

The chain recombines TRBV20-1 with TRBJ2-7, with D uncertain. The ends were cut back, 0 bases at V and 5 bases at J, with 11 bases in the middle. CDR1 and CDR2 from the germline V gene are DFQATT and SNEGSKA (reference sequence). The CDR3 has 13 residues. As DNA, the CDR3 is TGCAGTGCTAGAGACCCGGGTATCGACGAGCAGTACTTC. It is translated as CSARDPGIDEQYF.

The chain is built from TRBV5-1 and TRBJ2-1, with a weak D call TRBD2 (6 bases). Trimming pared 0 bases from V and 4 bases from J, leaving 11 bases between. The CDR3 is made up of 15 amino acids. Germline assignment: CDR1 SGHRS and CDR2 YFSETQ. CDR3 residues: CASSLALAEYNEQFF. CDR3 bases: TGCGCCAGCAGCTTGGCACTAGCCGAGTACAATGAGCAGTTCTTC. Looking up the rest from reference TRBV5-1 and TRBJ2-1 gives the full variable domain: KAGVTQTPRYLIKTRGQQVTLSCSPISGHRSVSWYQQTPGQGLQFLFEYFSETQRNKGNFPGRFSGRQFSNSRSEMNVSTLELGDSALYLCASSLALAEYNEQFFGPGTRLTVL.

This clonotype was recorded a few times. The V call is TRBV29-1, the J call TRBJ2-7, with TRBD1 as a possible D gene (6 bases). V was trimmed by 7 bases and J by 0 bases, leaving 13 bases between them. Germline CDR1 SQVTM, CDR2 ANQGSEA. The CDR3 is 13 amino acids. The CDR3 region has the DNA TGCAGCGCCGAGGACAGCTACTCCTACGAGCAGTACTTC. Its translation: CSAEDSYSYEQYF.

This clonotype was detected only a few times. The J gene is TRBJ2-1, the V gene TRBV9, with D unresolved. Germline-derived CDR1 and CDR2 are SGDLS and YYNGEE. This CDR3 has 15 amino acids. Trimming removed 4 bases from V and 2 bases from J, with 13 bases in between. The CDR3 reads CASSPFSTTYNEQFF. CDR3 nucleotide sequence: TGTGCCAGCAGCCCATTTAGTACAACCTACAATGAGCAGTTCTTC.

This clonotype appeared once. The CDR3 nucleotides read TGTGCCAGCAGCCCGGACACCGATCCCTACGAGCAGTACTTC. This sequence encodes CASSPDTDPYEQYF. V and J are TRBV7-9 and TRBJ2-7; a possible D gene is TRBD1 (5 bases). The CDR3 length is 14 residues. The germline CDR1 and CDR2 sequences are SEHNR and FQNEAQ (reference sequence). Trimming stripped 5 bases from V and 2 bases from J, with 13 bases between.

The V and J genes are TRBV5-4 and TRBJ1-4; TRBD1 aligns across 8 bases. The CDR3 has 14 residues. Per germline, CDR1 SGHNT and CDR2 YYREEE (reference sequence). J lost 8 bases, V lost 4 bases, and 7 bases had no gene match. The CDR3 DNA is TGTGCCAGCAGCCGTGGGACAGGAGACGAAAAACTGTTTTTT. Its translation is CASSRGTGDEKLFF.

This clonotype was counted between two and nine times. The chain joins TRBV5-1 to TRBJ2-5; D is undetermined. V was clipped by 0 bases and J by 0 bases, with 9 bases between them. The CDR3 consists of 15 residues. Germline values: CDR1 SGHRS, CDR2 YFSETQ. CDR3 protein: CASSLAGAYQETQYF. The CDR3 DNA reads TGCGCCAGCAGCTTGGCGGGCGCGTACCAAGAGACCCAGTACTTC.

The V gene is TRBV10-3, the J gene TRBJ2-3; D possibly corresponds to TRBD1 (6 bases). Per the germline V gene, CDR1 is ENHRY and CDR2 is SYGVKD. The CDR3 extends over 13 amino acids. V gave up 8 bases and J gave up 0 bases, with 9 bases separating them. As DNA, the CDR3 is TGTGCCATCGGGGGCCGGAGCACAGATACGCAGTATTTT. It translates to CAIGGRSTDTQYF.

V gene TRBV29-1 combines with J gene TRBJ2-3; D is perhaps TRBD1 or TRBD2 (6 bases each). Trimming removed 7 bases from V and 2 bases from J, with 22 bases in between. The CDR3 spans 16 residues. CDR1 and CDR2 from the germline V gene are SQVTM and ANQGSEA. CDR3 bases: TGCAGCGCCGATCGGTCTAGCTGGGGGGCCACAGATACGCAGTATTTT. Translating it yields CSADRSSWGATDTQYF.

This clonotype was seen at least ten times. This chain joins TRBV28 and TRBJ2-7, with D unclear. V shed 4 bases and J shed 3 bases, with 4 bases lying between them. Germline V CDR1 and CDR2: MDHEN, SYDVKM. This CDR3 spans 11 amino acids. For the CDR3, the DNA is TGTGCCAGCAGTTCAAACTACGAGCAGTACTTC. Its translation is CASSSNYEQYF. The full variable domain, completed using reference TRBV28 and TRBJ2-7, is DVKVTQSSRYLVKRTGEKVFLECVQDMDHENMFWYRQDPGLGLRLIYFSYDVKMKEKGDIPEGYSVSREKKERFSLILESASTNQTSMYLCASSSNYEQYFGPGTRLTVT.

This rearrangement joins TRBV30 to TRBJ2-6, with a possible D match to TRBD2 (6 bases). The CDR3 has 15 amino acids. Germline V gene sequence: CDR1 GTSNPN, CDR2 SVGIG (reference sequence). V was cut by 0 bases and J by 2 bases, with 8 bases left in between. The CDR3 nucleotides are TGTGCCTGGAGTGTAGGGAGGACTGGGGCCAACGTCCTGACTTTC. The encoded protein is CAWSVGRTGANVLTF.

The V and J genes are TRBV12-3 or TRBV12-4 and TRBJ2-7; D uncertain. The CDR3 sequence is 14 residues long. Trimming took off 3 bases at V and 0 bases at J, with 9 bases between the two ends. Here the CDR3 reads CASSFAGYSYEQYF. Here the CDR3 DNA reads TGTGCCAGCAGTTTCGCCGGGTACTCCTACGAGCAGTACTTC.

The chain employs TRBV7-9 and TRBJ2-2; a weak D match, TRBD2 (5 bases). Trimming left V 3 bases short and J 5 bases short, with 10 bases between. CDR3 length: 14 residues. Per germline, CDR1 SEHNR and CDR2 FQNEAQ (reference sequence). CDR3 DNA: TGTGCCAGCAGCTTTCCTAGCCATACCGGGGAGCTGTTTTTT. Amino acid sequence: CASSFPSHTGELFF.

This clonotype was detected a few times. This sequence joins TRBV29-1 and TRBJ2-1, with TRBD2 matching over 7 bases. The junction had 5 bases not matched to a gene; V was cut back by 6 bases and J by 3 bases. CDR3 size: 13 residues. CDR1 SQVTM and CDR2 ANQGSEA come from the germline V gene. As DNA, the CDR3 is TGCAGCGTGGGGGGGTTAGGCTACAATGAGCAGTTCTTC. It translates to CSVGGLGYNEQFF.

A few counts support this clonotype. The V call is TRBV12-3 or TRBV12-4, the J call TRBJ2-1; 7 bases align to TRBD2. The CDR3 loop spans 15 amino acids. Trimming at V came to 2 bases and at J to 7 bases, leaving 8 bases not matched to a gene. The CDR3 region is CASSLRRERGNEQFF. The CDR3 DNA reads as TGTGCCAGCAGTTTAAGGCGGGAGCGAGGGAATGAGCAGTTCTTC.

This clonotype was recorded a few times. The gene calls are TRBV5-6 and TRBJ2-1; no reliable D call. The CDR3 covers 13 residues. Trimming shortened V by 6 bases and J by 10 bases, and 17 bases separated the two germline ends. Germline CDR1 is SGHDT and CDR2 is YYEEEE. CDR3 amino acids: CASNLSGAREQFF. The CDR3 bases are TGTGCCAGCAACTTATCTGGAGCGAGAGAGCAGTTCTTC.

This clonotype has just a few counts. CDR3 in amino acids: CASSLGVESSYNSPLHF. The CDR3 DNA reads TGTGCCAGCAGTTTAGGGGTGGAAAGCTCCTATAATTCACCCCTCCACTTT. The chain uses TRBV27 and TRBJ1-6; the D is unclear. This CDR3 has 17 residues. Germline assignment: CDR1 MNHEY and CDR2 SMNVEV (reference sequence). Trimming shortened V by 2 bases and J by 0 bases, and 11 bases separated the two germline ends.